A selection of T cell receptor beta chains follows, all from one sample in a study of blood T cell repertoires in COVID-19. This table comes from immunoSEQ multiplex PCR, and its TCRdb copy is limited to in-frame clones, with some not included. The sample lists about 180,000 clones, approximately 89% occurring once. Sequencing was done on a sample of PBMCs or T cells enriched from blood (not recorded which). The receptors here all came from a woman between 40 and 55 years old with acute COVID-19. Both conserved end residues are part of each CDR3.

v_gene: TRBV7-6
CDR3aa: CASSPSGGDYNEQFF

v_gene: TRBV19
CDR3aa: CASSTQGGPYNEQFF

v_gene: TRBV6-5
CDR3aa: CASSYSPSVGTQYF

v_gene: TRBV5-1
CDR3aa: CASLSPLLRTGIYEQYF

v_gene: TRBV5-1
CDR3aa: CASSQISGNSGTGELFF

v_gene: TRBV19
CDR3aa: CASSPRVSPTGELFF

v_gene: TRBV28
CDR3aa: CASSPSAGGRNTEAFF

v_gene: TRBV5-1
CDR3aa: CASSLGGYEGENIQYF

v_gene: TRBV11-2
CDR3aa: CASSPTGTGDHEQYF

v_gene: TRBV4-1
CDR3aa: CASSKRTSGGQTGELFF

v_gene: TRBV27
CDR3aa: CASSLSGGGSYEQYF

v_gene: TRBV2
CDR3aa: CAIRDFSYEQYF

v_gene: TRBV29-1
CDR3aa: CSVPSGTTNTGELFF

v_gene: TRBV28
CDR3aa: CASSKRGLRYEQYF

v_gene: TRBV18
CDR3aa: CASSLTGRGPGEQYF

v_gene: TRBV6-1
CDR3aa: CASSEHGGRGYTF

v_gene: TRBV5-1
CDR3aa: CASSLDSTNYGYTF

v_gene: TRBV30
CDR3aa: CAWSPFDRDYQPQHF

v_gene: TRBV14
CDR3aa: CASSPDRGNSPLHF

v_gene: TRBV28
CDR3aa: CASSERRDRTTDTQYF

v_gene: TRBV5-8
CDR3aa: CASSADRELGYTF

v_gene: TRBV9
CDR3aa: CASSVDGAAGNTIYF

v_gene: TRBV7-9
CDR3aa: CASSINSGEETQYF

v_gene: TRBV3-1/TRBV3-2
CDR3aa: CASSQGWGEETQYF

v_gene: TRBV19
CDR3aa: CASSIVPSGGLSYEQYF

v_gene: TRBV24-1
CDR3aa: CATSDSLTGGHYGYTF

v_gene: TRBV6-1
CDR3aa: CASSDRSGSFGGRATDTQYF

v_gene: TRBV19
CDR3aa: CASSTQGLRSPLHF

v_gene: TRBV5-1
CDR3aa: CASSFTGDGETQYF

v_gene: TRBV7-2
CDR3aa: CASSGGPRGETQYF

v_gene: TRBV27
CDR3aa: CASRLAGAPGRQYF

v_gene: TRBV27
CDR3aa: CASSLSPGQGSSGYTF

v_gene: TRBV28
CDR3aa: CASSFPGRDTQYF

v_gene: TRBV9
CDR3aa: CASSVGLAGNSNEQYF

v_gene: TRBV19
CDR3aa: CASATGLNYGYTF

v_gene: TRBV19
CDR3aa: CASSPAQGRSPLHF

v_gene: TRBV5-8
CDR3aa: CASSAAGLAGRSYEQYF

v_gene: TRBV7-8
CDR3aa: CASSLVDSPSEKLFF

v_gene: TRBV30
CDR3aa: CAWNLRDRGISYEQYF